These T cell receptor beta chains were read from a single sample in a study of OX40 agonist ivuxolimab in advanced cancers. Using immunoSEQ multiplex PCR, the repertoire was profiled, and TCRdb retains in-frame clones only, with some absent. This table holds about 58,000 clones, 80% to 90% found once. Sequenced here: CD4+ or CD8+ T cells sorted from blood, sampled in a trial of the OX40 agonist ivuxolimab. These receptors were taken from an adult with an advanced solid tumor such as melanoma, head and neck, liver or kidney cancer. Each CDR3 is given with its conserved first and last residue. A D gene is named only where the DNA matches it firmly.

v_call	d_call	j_call	cdr3_aa
TRBV6-1	-	TRBJ1-2	CASSPGGATNYGYTF
TRBV19	TRBD1	TRBJ1-2	CASNVQGVYGYTF
TRBV19	TRBD2	TRBJ2-3	CATSSGLRTDTQYF
TRBV6-5	TRBD1	TRBJ2-3	CASSPTGLTDTQYF
TRBV2	TRBD1	TRBJ2-3	CASSEWTGRDTQYF
TRBV15	TRBD1	TRBJ2-2	CATSRGYTGGHANTGELFF
TRBV11-3	-	TRBJ2-1	CASSLDYGEQFF
TRBV19	TRBD2	TRBJ2-5	CASSIVGAGGKETQYF
TRBV5-4	-	TRBJ1-2	CASSPGPALEYGYTF
TRBV15	TRBD2	TRBJ2-7	CATSRDLDGGNYEQYF
TRBV7-6	TRBD1	TRBJ1-2	CASSLGTGGGNYGYTF
TRBV6-6	-	TRBJ1-4	CASIFSLRDEKLFF
TRBV9	TRBD1	TRBJ2-3	CASSVTGVGTDTQYF
TRBV5-1	TRBD2	TRBJ2-7	CASSLFLAGEEQYF
TRBV5-8	-	TRBJ2-3	CASSLRRDLRTQYF
TRBV11-2	TRBD1	TRBJ2-1	CASSSQGAFFEQFF
TRBV5-1	-	TRBJ1-3	CASSLAASGSGNTIYF
TRBV6-5	TRBD1	TRBJ1-4	CAIGTGGIGEKLFF
TRBV5-1	TRBD1	-	CASSARQGARDEQYF
TRBV19	-	TRBJ2-3	CASTLGLHTDTQYF
TRBV29-1	-	TRBJ2-5	CSVDLHGYQETQYF
TRBV5-6	-	TRBJ2-7	CASSPGVGSYEQYF
TRBV6-4	-	TRBJ2-7	CASTTTYEQYF
TRBV7-9	TRBD2	TRBJ2-5	CASSPPGTSETQYF
TRBV6-1	-	TRBJ1-6	CASSASGGSLHF
TRBV27	-	TRBJ2-7	CASKKNGGYEQYF
TRBV6-1	TRBD1	TRBJ1-5	CASSEQTGVGNQPQHF
TRBV6-1	-	TRBJ1-4	CASSEALGSGEKLFF
TRBV29-1	-	TRBJ2-3	CSVARTDLTDTQYF
TRBV27	TRBD1	TRBJ1-5	CASSKTGTSNQPQHF
TRBV5-1	-	TRBJ1-4	CASSSDSWANEKLFF
TRBV10-3	-	TRBJ1-3	CAISDMLSSGNTIYF
TRBV7-2	-	TRBJ2-7	CASSFSGGSYEQYF
TRBV2	TRBD1	TRBJ2-2	CASSGTVNTGELFF
TRBV5-1	TRBD1	TRBJ2-1	CASSLGTGTYNEQFF
TRBV19	TRBD1	TRBJ2-7	CASSIVGTGLYEQYF